This record concerns one T cell receptor (beta chain) sequence. The repertoire was sequenced with immunoSEQ multiplex PCR; TCRdb's copy has only in-frame clones and lacks some. The sample has more than 550,000 clones, over 75% seen once. The CDR3 contains 16 residues. Germline V gives CDR1 SGHTA, CDR2 FQGNSA. Trimming removed 3 bases from V and 1 base from J, with 16 bases in between. These data originate in a study of shared T cell receptors in the human thymus. This sample was also put to use in a study of human thymus T cells. That study reports: Among the donors, all were healthy Finnish infants having corrective surgery for congenital heart defects. Resections were taken during corrective heart surgery, and the thymus tissue came from these. Repertoires from thymus and blood appeared to show biased V and J gene usage. The related literature has documented a marked overlap of thymic repertoires among unrelated individuals.

Sequenced sample: thymocytes. This receptor was taken from a boy under two years old with a congenital heart defect. The chain links TRBV7-2 to TRBJ2-7, with a weak D call TRBD2 (5 bases). The CDR3 sequence: CASSFIRGIKSYEQYF. CDR3 sequence (DNA): TGTGCCAGCAGCTTTATACGGGGAATAAAATCCTACGAGCAGTACTTC.